This T cell receptor (beta chain) was recovered during a study of OX40 agonist ivuxolimab in advanced cancers. On the study more broadly: Ivuxolimab, an agonist antibody against OX40 (CD134), was given to patients. Patients got intravenous ivuxolimab at 0.01 to 10 mg/kg every 2 weeks. Broader study findings: By week 6 at 0.1 to 3.0 mg/kg, blood CD4+ and CD8+ T cells had expanded clonally. The investigators did not determine what antigen specificity the expanded peripheral T cells had.

TCRdb's table, derived via immunoSEQ multiplex PCR, lists solely in-frame clones and lacks some. This sample has under 70,000 clones, with around 86% found just once. The CDR3 covers 12 residues. Germline V CDR1 and CDR2: SGHNT, YENEEA. The V and J ends lost 5 bases and 3 bases respectively, with 8 bases between them. As concerns this clone: Antigen unknown.

This receptor was obtained from an adult with an advanced solid tumor such as melanoma, head and neck, liver or kidney cancer. The material sequenced was CD4+ or CD8+ T cells sorted from blood, taken in a trial of the OX40 agonist ivuxolimab. The chain is built from TRBV11-3 and TRBJ2-7, with D possibly TRBD1 on 6 matching bases. In DNA form, the CDR3 reads TGTGCCAGCAGCACGACAGGCTACGAGCAGTACTTC. It specifies CASSTTGYEQYF.